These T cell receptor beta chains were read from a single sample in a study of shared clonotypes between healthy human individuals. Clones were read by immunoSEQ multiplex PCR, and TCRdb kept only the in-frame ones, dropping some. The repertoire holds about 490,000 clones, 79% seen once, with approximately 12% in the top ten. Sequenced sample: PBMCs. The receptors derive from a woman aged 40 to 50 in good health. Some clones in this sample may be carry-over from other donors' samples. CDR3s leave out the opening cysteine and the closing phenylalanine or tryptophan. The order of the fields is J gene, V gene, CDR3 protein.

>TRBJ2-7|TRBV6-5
ASSYRREQY
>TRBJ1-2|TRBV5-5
ASSLRLGGANYGYT
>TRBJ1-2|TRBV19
ASTGTALGYGYT
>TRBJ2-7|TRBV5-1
ASSLGRLSYEQY
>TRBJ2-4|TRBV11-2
ASSLDLPPRLNIQY
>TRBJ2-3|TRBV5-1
ASSLVLAGGSTDTQY
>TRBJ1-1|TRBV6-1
ASWYSMNTEAF
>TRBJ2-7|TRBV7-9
ASSHPGHEQY
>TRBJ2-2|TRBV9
ASSGGPGTSGRAGELF
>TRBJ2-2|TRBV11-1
ASSFRRTGTGGELF
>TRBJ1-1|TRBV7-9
ASSRDRASTEAF
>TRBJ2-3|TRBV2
ASSYEGPPGDTQY
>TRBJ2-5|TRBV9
ASSLSTAGETQY
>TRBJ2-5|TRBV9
ASNREGETQY
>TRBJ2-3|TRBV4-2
ASSQLDGTHTQY
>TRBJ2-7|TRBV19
ASKPGQGIFYEQY
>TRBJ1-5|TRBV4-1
ASGYGGRGNQPQH
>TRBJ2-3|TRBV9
ACSVMDRHTDTQY
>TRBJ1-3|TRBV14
ASSQAGDATRNTIY
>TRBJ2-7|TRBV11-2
ASSFVFYEQY
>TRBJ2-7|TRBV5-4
ASSFGGAEQY
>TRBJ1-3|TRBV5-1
ASSLPTGTGDNTIY
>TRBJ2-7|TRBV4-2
ASSQEAQGGEQY
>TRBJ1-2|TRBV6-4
ASSVLQGSGYT
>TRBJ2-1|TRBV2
ASSEEPAGVANEQF
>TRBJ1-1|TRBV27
ASSSKRTGAHTEAF
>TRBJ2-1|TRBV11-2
ASSLERVADNEQF
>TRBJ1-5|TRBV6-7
ASSYPPDFYSNQPQH
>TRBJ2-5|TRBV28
ASSLGGKETQY
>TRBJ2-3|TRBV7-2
ASSLASGRATDTQY
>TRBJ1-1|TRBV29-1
SVGKELNTEAF
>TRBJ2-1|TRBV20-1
SARYNEQF
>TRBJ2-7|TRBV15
ATSRGGAGEYEQY
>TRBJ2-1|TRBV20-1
SVMTSGEQF
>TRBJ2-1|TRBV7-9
ASSFGLRSNEQF
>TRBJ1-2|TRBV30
AWRITGRANYGYT
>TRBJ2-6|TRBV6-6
ASSYSSGANVLT
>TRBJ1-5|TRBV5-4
ASSLDRGSNQPQH
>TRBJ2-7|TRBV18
ASSWDSLDEQY
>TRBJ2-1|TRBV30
AWSDTSPEQF
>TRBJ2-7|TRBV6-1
ASSETVRGVYEQY
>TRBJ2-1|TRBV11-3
ASSLGTSKYNEQF
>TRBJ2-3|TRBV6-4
ASSTHATGSGGPDTQY
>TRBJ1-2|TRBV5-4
ASSLASVSSYGYT
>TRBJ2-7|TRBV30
AWISTYEQY
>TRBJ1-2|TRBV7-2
ASSPDSLYGYT
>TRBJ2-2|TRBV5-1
ASSLEGYQPGELF
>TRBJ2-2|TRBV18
ASSPRSSDTGELF
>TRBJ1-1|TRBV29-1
SVYPRQGAHTEAF
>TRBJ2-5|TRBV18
ASSPTGGEQETQY
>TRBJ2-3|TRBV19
ASSYWTGYTDTQY
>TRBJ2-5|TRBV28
ASKVDHGVGETQY
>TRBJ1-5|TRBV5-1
ASSFFGRLGSSTQPQH
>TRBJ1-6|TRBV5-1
ASSLAGHYNSPLH
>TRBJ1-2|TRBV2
ATSRALGGYT